These T cell receptor beta chains were read from a single sample in a study of blood T cell repertoires in COVID-19. Profiled with immunoSEQ multiplex PCR; TCRdb holds only in-frame clones, not every one. The data hold about 140,000 clones, with roughly three quarters observed a single time. Source material: peripheral blood. Receptors were obtained from a woman aged 55-70 years with acute or convalescent COVID-19. Each CDR3 is given with its conserved first and last residue. Fields, in order: J gene, V gene, D gene, clone size, CDR3 DNA, CDR3 protein. A D gene is named only where the DNA matches it firmly. Part of the rows lack a size; the others show once, few, many or a class for expanded clones.

>TRBJ1-1|TRBV6-1|.|.
TGTGCCAGCAGTGTAGCACAGGGTTACACTGAAGCTTTCTTT
CASSVAQGYTEAFF
>TRBJ2-7|TRBV4-2|.|.
TGTGCCAGCAGCCAAGATGATGGGCGGGCCACCTACGAGCAGTACTTC
CASSQDDGRATYEQYF
>TRBJ2-7|TRBV6-2/TRBV6-3|TRBD2|few
TGTGCCAGCAGTTACCGGGGACTACGGGAGCAGTACTTC
CASSYRGLREQYF
>TRBJ1-1|TRBV14|.|.
TGTGCCAGCAGCCACCGTCTAGGGCAGGGGCTGGAGACTGAAGCTTTCTTT
CASSHRLGQGLETEAFF
>TRBJ2-7|TRBV6-5|TRBD2|.
TGTGCCAGCGACATTACTAGCGGCTACGAGCAGTACTTC
CASDITSGYEQYF
>TRBJ2-1|TRBV7-2|TRBD2|.
TGTGCCAGCAGCTTGACTAGCGGGTGGGGCAATGAGCAGTTCTTC
CASSLTSGWGNEQFF
>TRBJ2-3|TRBV9|TRBD1|.
TGTGCCAGCAGCGTCTGGGACAGGGGGCTAGATACGCAGTATTTT
CASSVWDRGLDTQYF
>TRBJ1-1|TRBV3-1/TRBV3-2|.|.
TGTGCCAGCAGCCAAGTAGGGGGGAACACTGAAGCTTTCTTT
CASSQVGGNTEAFF
>TRBJ2-3|TRBV20-1|.|once
TGCAGTGCCAGTAAACAGGGATTGGGGTTCACAGATACGCAGTATTTT
CSASKQGLGFTDTQYF
>TRBJ2-5|TRBV20-1|.|.
TGCAGTGCTACTCCTCAAGAGACCCAGTACTTC
CSATPQETQYF
>TRBJ1-5|TRBV27|TRBD1|.
TGTGCCAGCGGTGCAGGGGGCGGCCAGCCCCAGCATTTT
CASGAGGGQPQHF
>TRBJ2-7|TRBV14|TRBD2|.
TGTGCCAGCAGCCAGGATAGCGGGAGGGCCCGCGAGCAGTACTTC
CASSQDSGRAREQYF
>TRBJ1-5|TRBV19|.|.
TGTGCCAGTAGTCCCAACAGGGCTTTTAGCAATCAGCCCCAGCATTTT
CASSPNRAFSNQPQHF
>TRBJ1-2|TRBV28|TRBD1|.
TGTGCCAGCAATTTGGGACAGGCGGACTATGGCTACACCTTC
CASNLGQADYGYTF
>TRBJ1-5|TRBV19|.|.
TGTGCCAGTAGTTACGGGAATAGCAATCAGCCCCAGCATTTT
CASSYGNSNQPQHF
>TRBJ1-2|TRBV10-3|TRBD1|.
TGTGCCATCAGTCTAGAGATGACAGGGGTTGGGTATGGCTACACCTTC
CAISLEMTGVGYGYTF
>TRBJ1-2|TRBV24-1|.|.
TGTGCCACCAGTGATACAGGGATTCCAAACTATGGCTACACCTTC
CATSDTGIPNYGYTF
>TRBJ2-7|TRBV3-1/TRBV3-2|.|.
TGTGCCAGCAGCAGACAGCGATCCTACGAGCAGTACTTC
CASSRQRSYEQYF